The 15 T cell receptor beta chains listed next were all sequenced from one sample in a study of T-cell memory formation after mild COVID-19. MiXCR, run by TCRdb on the 5' RACE reads, gives a single entry per CDR3 protein. This sample yields about 540,000 distinct CDR3 sequences, of which 20% are seen a single time; 9.5% to 15% belongs to the top ten. The sequenced material came from PBMCs or a T cell subset sorted from them (not recorded which). These receptors came from an adult woman who had mild COVID-19 (a few samples of this study predate the infection). Cell type and time point are not known.

This chain uses TRBV12-3 or TRBV12-4 with TRBJ2-3; 7 nucleotides match TRBD1. The length of the CDR3 is 16 residues. J gave up 1 base and V 8 bases, and 12 bases lay outside the gene matches. DNA for the CDR3: TGTGCCAGCGGGAGATTGGGACAGTCCCGCACAGATACGCAGTATTTT. It translates to CASGRLGQSRTDTQYF.

The chain recombines TRBV12-3 or TRBV12-4 with TRBJ2-4; D possibly matches TRBD1 or TRBD2 (6 bases each). This CDR3 is built from 15 residues. With 3 bases removed from V and 3 bases from J, the gap between germline ends came to 12 bases. The CDR3 nucleotides read TGTGCCAGCAGTTTCGGGGGCGCGGGCAAAAACATTCAGTACTTC. Its protein product is CASSFGGAGKNIQYF.

There are a few counts of this clonotype. This sequence joins TRBV4-3 and TRBJ2-5; TRBD2 matches at 7 bases. This CDR3 is built from 15 residues. V lost 4 bases, J lost 7 bases, and 12 bases stayed unmatched. Per germline, CDR1 LGHNA and CDR2 YSLEER. CDR3 protein: CASSPLGAGFRTQYF. For the CDR3, the DNA is TGCGCCAGCAGCCCCCTCGGAGCGGGATTTCGGACCCAGTACTTC.

V and J are TRBV6-1 and TRBJ1-5; 9 bases are a match to TRBD1. This CDR3 region has 15 residues. Germline V gene sequence: CDR1 MNHNS, CDR2 SASEGT. With V trimmed by 6 bases and J by 2 bases, 5 bases remained unmatched. CDR3 in amino acids: CASSPGQGRNQPQHF. The CDR3 nucleotides read TGTGCCAGCAGCCCCGGACAGGGGCGCAATCAGCCCCAGCATTTT.

This sequence joins TRBV12-3 or TRBV12-4 and TRBJ2-3; 7 bases match TRBD1. The V gene end was trimmed by 5 bases and the J gene end by 4 bases; junction bases not matched to a gene: 9. The length of the CDR3 is 15 residues. The DNA for the CDR3 is TGTGCCAGCAGTCAAGCGACAGGGTTCGCAGATACGCAGTATTTT. This encodes CASSQATGFADTQYF.

The V gene is TRBV2, the J gene TRBJ2-1; D assignment may be TRBD1 or TRBD2 (5 bases each). The CDR3 totals 14 residues. The germline V and J ends were trimmed by 6 bases and 5 bases, with 14 bases remaining between them. Germline lookup yields CDR1 SNHLY and CDR2 FYNNEI. The CDR3, as DNA: TGTGCCAGCAGGAAGGATGGGGGAAACAATGAGCAGTTCTTC. Encoded protein: CASRKDGGNNEQFF.

As concerns this clonotype: A clone one base away is much larger, so this may be a read error. The rearrangement uses TRBV5-6 and TRBJ2-7, with 7 bases identical to TRBD2. V dropped 0 bases and J dropped 9; count of bases not matched to a gene: 9. The germline V gene has CDR1 SGHDT and CDR2 YYEEEE. CDR3 length: 14 amino acids. DNA of the CDR3: TGTGCCAGCAGCTTGGGTTCAGTCCCTAGCGGGCAGTACTTC. Amino acid sequence: CASSLGSVPSGQYF.

The chain is built from TRBV20-1 and TRBJ2-3; TRBD2 aligns across 9 bases. Losses at the gene ends were 3 bases for V and 5 bases for J; bases not matched to a gene: 15. The CDR3 is made up of 17 amino acids. Germline V lookup: CDR1 DFQATT, CDR2 SNEGSKA (reference sequence). DNA for the CDR3: TGCAGTGCTAGCCCAACTCGGGGCGGGGGGGCTGGAGATACGCAGTATTTT. Its translation is CSASPTRGGGAGDTQYF.

The rearrangement joins TRBV20-1 to TRBJ1-2; 8 nucleotides agree with TRBD1. The germline V gene encodes CDR1 DFQATT and CDR2 SNEGSKA (reference sequence). V shed 4 bases and J 1 base; nucleotides not matched to a gene: 8. The CDR3 runs to 15 residues. CDR3 in amino acids: CSATGQGRFNYGYTF. CDR3 nucleotide sequence: TGCAGTGCTACCGGACAGGGACGGTTTAACTATGGCTACACCTTC.

The J gene is TRBJ2-2, the V gene TRBV5-5; D ambiguous. Germline V CDR1 and CDR2: SGHKS, YYEKEE (reference sequence). The CDR3 contains 16 residues. V lost 0 bases to trimming and J lost 5 bases, with 14 bases between them. CDR3 in DNA: TGTGCCAGCAGCTTGGGGCCGGGCGGACCGACCGGGGAGCTGTTTTTT. Translating gives CASSLGPGGPTGELFF.

J is TRBJ2-2 and V is TRBV5-1, with D uncertain. The V gene lost 8 bases and the J gene lost 3 bases, with 8 bases spanning the gap. CDR1 and CDR2 (germline): SGHRS, YFSETQ. The CDR3 loop spans 12 amino acids. DNA for the CDR3: TGCGCCAGTTGCCGGGACACCGGGGAGCTGTTTTTT. It specifies CASCRDTGELFF.

The genes are TRBV29-1 and TRBJ2-3, with 7 nucleotides matching TRBD1. Germline V gene data show CDR1 as SQVTM and CDR2 as ANQGSEA. The CDR3 has 14 amino acids. Trimming removed 3 bases from V and 3 bases from J; junction bases left unmatched: 6. The CDR3 reads CSVEGTGETDTQYF. The DNA of the CDR3 is TGCAGCGTTGAGGGTACAGGGGAAACAGATACGCAGTATTTT.

The gene calls are TRBV12-3 or TRBV12-4 and TRBJ1-2; 7 bases are a match to TRBD1. V dropped 6 bases and J dropped 5; count of bases not matched to a gene: 9. This CDR3 has 14 residues. CDR3 nucleotides: TGTGCCAGCAGCCCGCCGGGACAGCCTTATGGCTACACCTTC. Translation: CASSPPGQPYGYTF.

This clonotype was counted between two and nine times. The chain employs TRBV10-3 and TRBJ1-2; a possible D gene is TRBD1 (5 bases). This CDR3 is built from 15 residues. Germline V CDR1 and CDR2: ENHRY, SYGVKD. V lost 3 bases and J 6 bases, leaving 17 bases between the germline ends. CDR3 in amino acids: CAISDGRSNRNGYTF. The CDR3 nucleotides are TGTGCCATCAGTGATGGTCGCAGTAACAGGAATGGCTACACCTTC.

This clonotype has more than one count but fewer than ten. This chain links TRBV12-3 or TRBV12-4 with TRBJ1-5; 9 bases are shared with TRBD1. This CDR3 spans 13 amino acids. Losses at the gene ends were 5 bases for V and 15 bases for J; bases not matched to a gene: 11. CDR3 DNA: TGTGCCAGCAGTCCCCAGGGACAGGGCCCTTTGCATTTT. This gives the protein CASSPQGQGPLHF.